One and the same sample provided the 12 T cell receptor beta chains below, sequenced in a study of PD-L1 blockade in urothelial cancer. Sequencing was performed with immunoSEQ multiplex PCR; in TCRdb, only in-frame clones are kept and a portion is missing. The data show some 40,000 clones, with about 90% seen just once and 7.3% held by the top ten. Noted time point: peripheral blood 6 weeks after treatment start. The starting material was PBMCs, obtained around atezolizumab (anti-PD-L1) treatment. Receptors originate from a man between 65 and 85 years old with urothelial cancer.

The chain uses TRBV28 and TRBJ2-7; 12 bases are a match to TRBD2. Trimming took 4 bases from V and 2 from J; bases not matched to a gene: 6. The CDR3 runs 16 residues. Per the germline V gene, CDR1 is MDHEN and CDR2 is SYDVKM. This CDR3 reads CASSSQASGRAYEQYF. The DNA for the CDR3 is TGTGCCAGCAGTTCCCAAGCTAGCGGGAGGGCCTACGAGCAGTACTTC.

This chain connects TRBV19 to TRBJ1-5; 9 bases map to TRBD1. The germline V gene encodes CDR1 LNHDA and CDR2 SQIVND (reference sequence). J lost 4 bases, V lost 3 bases, and 4 bases had no gene match. The CDR3 sequence is 15 residues long. The CDR3 DNA sequence: TGTGCCAGTAGTATGACAGGGGGAATAAATCAGCCCCAGCATTTT. It encodes CASSMTGGINQPQHF. Combining the CDR3 with reference TRBV19 and TRBJ1-5 gives the whole variable domain DGGITQSPKYLFRKEGQNVTLSCEQNLNHDAMYWYRQDPGQGLRLIYYSQIVNDFQKGDIAEGYSVSREKKESFPLTVTSAQKNPTAFYLCASSMTGGINQPQHFGDGTRLSIL.

V and J are TRBV9 and TRBJ2-1; weak D call: TRBD1 (6 bases). The germline V gene encodes CDR1 SGDLS and CDR2 YYNGEE. This CDR3 spans 15 amino acids. V was trimmed by 2 bases and J by 6 bases, leaving 15 bases between them. This CDR3 is CASSVNLGGINEQFF. In nucleotides, the CDR3 is TGTGCCAGCAGCGTCAATTTAGGGGGAATCAATGAGCAGTTCTTC.

The rearrangement links TRBV18 to TRBJ2-3; D call uncertain. Germline assignment: CDR1 KGHSH and CDR2 LQKENI. V was trimmed by 5 bases and J by 0 bases, leaving 18 bases between them. CDR3 length: 17 residues. The CDR3 protein is CASSTLPAPLSTDTQYF. CDR3 nucleotides: TGTGCCAGCTCAACCCTACCTGCACCCCTTAGCACAGATACGCAGTATTTT.

The chain employs TRBV25-1 and TRBJ1-1; D ambiguous. There are 12 residues in the CDR3. Deletions cut 3 bases from V and 11 bases from J, with 13 bases between. Germline V gene data show CDR1 as MGHDK and CDR2 as SYGVNS. The CDR3, as DNA: TGTGCCAGCAGTGATGCCCCGGGGAGGGCTTTCTTT. It is translated as CASSDAPGRAFF. Complete variable domain (other parts from reference TRBV25-1 and TRBJ1-1): EADIYQTPRYLVIGTGKKITLECSQTMGHDKMYWYQQDPGMELHLIHYSYGVNSTEKGDLSSESTVSRIRTEHFPLTLESARPSHTSQYLCASSDAPGRAFFGQGTRLTVV.

This chain links TRBV11-1 with TRBJ2-6; no definite D call. Trimming pared 3 bases from V and 2 bases from J, leaving 14 bases between. The CDR3 length is 17 residues. Germline V gene lookup returns CDR1 SGHAT and CDR2 FQDESV (reference sequence). For the CDR3, the DNA is TGTGCCAGCAGCTTCTCCAAGTCGTCAGCTGGGGCCAACGTCCTGACTTTC. This translates into CASSFSKSSAGANVLTF. Looking up the rest from reference TRBV11-1 and TRBJ2-6 gives the full variable domain: EAEVAQSPRYKITEKSQAVAFWCDPISGHATLYWYRQILGQGPELLVQFQDESVVDDSQLPKDRFSAERLKGVDSTLKIQPAELGDSAMYLCASSFSKSSAGANVLTFGAGSRLTVL.

V gene TRBV6-5 combines with J gene TRBJ2-7, with TRBD2 matching over 8 bases. The CDR3 has 14 amino acids. Germline CDR1 is MNHEY and CDR2 is SVGAGI. V shed 7 bases, J shed 4 bases, and the junction held 9 bases outside the gene matches. The CDR3, as DNA: TGTGCCAGCAAGAAAGCGGGAGTGGGATACGAGCAGTACTTC. Translation: CASKKAGVGYEQYF.

The V and J genes are TRBV2 and TRBJ1-2, with unresolved D. Germline V gene sequence: CDR1 SNHLY, CDR2 FYNNEI. The CDR3 totals 14 residues. V was pared by 3 bases and J by 0 bases, with 8 bases between. The CDR3: CASSDYRANYGYTF. The CDR3 nucleotides are TGTGCCAGCAGTGATTATAGAGCTAACTATGGCTACACCTTC.

Only one count was recorded for this clone. CDR3 sequence reads: CASNPGLAGGHNYEQYF. CDR3 DNA: TGCGCCAGCAACCCGGGGCTAGCGGGAGGACACAACTACGAGCAGTACTTC. This chain links TRBV5-1 with TRBJ2-7, with 11 positions matching TRBD2. CDR3 length equals 17 residues. The germline V gene has CDR1 SGHRS and CDR2 YFSETQ. J was trimmed by 3 bases and V by 6 bases; bases with no gene match: 14.

CDR3 nucleotides: TGCGCCAGCAGCTTGGAGGGGTGGGGAAAACTAAATTCACCCCTCCACTTT. Translated, it gives CASSLEGWGKLNSPLHF. The chain has TRBV5-1 and TRBJ1-6; maybe TRBD1 (5 bases). Germline V gene sequence: CDR1 SGHRS, CDR2 YFSETQ. The CDR3 spans 17 residues. V lost 0 bases, J lost 7 bases, and 17 bases lay in between.

The chain has TRBV5-6 and TRBJ2-2, with 12 bases aligning to TRBD2. Germline V gene sequence: CDR1 SGHDT, CDR2 YYEEEE. This CDR3 is 16 amino acids long. The J segment lost 1 base and the V segment lost 5 bases, leaving 3 bases of the junction unmatched. The CDR3 loop is CASSPGLAGNTGELFF. The CDR3 DNA follows: TGTGCCAGCAGTCCGGGACTAGCGGGGAACACCGGGGAGCTGTTTTTT.

This clone came up once. The genes are TRBV2 and TRBJ2-1; D perhaps matches TRBD1 (5 bases). Deletions cut 4 bases from V and 2 bases from J, with 6 bases between. This CDR3 is 13 amino acids long. Germline V lookup: CDR1 SNHLY, CDR2 FYNNEI. CDR3 in amino acids: CASSGGPYNEQFF. The CDR3 DNA is TGTGCCAGCAGTGGGGGCCCCTACAATGAGCAGTTCTTC.